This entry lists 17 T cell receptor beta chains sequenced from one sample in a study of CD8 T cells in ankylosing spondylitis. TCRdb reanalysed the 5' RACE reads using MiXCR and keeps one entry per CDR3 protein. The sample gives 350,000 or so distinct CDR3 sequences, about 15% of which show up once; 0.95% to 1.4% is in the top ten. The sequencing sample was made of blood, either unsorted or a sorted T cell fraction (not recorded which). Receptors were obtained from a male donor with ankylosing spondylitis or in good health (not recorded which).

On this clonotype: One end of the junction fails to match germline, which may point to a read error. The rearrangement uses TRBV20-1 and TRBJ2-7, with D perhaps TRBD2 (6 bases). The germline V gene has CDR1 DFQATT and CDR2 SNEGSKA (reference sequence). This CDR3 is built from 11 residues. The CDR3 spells CSARDVGGLTF. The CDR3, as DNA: TGCAGTGCTAGAGATGTGGGAGGACTGACCTTC.

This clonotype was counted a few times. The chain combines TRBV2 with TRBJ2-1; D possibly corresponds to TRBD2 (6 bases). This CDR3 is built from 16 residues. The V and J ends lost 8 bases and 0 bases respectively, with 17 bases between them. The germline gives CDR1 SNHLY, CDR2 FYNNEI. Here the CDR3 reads CASSKERASSYNEQFF. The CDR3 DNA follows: TGTGCCAGCTCGAAGGAGCGGGCCAGCTCCTACAATGAGCAGTTCTTC.

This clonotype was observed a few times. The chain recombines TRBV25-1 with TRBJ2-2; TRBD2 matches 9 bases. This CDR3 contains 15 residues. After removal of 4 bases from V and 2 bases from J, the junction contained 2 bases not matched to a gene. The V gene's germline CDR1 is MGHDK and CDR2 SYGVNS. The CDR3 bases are TGTGCCAGCAGTGTAGCGGGAGTTAACACCGGGGAGCTGTTTTTT. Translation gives CASSVAGVNTGELFF.

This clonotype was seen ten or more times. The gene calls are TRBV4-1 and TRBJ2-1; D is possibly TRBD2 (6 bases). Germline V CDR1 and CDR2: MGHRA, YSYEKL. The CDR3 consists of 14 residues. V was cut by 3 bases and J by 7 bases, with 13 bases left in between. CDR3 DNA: TGCGCCAGCAGCCAGGGGGGACCTATTAATGAGCAGTTCTTC. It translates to CASSQGGPINEQFF.

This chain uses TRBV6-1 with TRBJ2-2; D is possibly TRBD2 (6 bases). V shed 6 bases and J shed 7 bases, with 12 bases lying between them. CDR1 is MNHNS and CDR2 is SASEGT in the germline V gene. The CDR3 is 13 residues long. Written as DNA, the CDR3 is TGTGCCAGCAGGGATGGGACTGTCGGGGAGCTGTTTTTT. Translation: CASRDGTVGELFF.

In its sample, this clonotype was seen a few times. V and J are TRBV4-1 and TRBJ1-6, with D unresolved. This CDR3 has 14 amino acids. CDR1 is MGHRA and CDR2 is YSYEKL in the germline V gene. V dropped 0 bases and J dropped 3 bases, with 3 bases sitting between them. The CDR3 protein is CASSQDNYNSPLHF. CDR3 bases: TGCGCCAGCAGCCAAGACAACTATAATTCACCCCTCCACTTT.

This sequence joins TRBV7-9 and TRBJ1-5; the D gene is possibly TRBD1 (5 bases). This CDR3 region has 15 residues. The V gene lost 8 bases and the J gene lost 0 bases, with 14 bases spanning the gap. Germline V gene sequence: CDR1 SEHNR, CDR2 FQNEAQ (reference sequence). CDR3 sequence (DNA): TGTGCCAGCCAGGAGGGACGGGATAGCAATCAGCCCCAGCATTTT. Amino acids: CASQEGRDSNQPQHF.

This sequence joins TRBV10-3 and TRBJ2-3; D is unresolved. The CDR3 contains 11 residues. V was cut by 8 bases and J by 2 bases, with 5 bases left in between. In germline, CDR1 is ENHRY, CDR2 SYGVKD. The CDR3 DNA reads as TGTGCCATCGGTCTCACAGATACGCAGTATTTT. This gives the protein CAIGLTDTQYF.

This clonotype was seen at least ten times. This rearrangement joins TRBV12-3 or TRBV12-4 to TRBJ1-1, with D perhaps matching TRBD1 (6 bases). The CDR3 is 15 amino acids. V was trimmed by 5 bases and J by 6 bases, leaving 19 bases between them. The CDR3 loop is CASSPPWGGRAEAFF. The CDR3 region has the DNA TGTGCCAGCAGTCCTCCCTGGGGGGGCAGGGCTGAAGCTTTCTTT.

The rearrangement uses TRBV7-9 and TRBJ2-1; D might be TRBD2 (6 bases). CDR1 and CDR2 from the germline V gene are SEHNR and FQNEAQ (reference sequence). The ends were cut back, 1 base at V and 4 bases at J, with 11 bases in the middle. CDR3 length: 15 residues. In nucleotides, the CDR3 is TGTGCCAGCAGCTTAGTAGTGCGGGATTACAATGAGCAGTTCTTC. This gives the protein CASSLVVRDYNEQFF.

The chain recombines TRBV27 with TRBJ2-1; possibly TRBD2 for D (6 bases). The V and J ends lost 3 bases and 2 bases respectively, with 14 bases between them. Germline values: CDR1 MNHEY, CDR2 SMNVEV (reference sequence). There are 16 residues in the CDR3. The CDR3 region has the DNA TGTGCCAGCAGTTTGATGGGGGGACGGACCTACAATGAGCAGTTCTTC. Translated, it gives CASSLMGGRTYNEQFF.

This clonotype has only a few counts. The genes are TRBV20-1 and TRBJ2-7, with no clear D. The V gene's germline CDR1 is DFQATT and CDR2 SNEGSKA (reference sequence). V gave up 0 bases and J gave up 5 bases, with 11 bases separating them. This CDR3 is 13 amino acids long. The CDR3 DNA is TGCAGTGCTAGAGATCATGGCTTCCACGAGCAGTACTTC. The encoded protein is CSARDHGFHEQYF.

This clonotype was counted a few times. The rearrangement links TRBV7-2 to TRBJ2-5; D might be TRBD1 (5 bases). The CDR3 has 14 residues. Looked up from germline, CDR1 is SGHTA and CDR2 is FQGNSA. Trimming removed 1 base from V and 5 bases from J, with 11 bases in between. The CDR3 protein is CASSLDLGPETQYF. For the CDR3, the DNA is TGTGCCAGCAGCTTAGATTTGGGGCCGGAGACCCAGTACTTC.

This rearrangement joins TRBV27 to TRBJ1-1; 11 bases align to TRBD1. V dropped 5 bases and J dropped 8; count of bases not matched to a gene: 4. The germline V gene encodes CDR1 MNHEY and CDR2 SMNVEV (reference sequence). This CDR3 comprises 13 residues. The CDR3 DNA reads TGTGCCAGCAGTCCCGGACAGGGGGCCGAAGCTTTCTTT. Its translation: CASSPGQGAEAFF.

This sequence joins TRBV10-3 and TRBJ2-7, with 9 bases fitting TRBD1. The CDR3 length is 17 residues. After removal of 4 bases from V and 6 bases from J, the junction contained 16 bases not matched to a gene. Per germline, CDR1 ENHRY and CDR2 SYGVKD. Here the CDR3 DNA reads TGTGCCATCAGTGGGCCCGGACAGGGGCTCCTGACGGGCGAGCAGTACTTC. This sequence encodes CAISGPGQGLLTGEQYF.

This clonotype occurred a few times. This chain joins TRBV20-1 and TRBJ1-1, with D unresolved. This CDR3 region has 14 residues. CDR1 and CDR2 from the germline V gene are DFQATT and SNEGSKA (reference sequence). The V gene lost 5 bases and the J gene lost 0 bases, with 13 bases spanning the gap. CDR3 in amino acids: CSAPPRLVNTEAFF. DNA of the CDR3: TGCAGTGCTCCCCCGAGGCTGGTGAACACTGAAGCTTTCTTT.

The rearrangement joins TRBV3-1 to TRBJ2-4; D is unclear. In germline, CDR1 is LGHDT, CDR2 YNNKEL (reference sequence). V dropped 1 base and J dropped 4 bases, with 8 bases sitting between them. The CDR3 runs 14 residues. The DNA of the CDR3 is TGTGCCAGCAGCCAAGGAGCCATTAAAAACATTCAGTACTTC. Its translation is CASSQGAIKNIQYF.